Here is one TCR beta chain with its context. These data belong to a study of blood T cell dynamics during melanoma immunotherapy. Sequencing was performed with immunoSEQ multiplex PCR; in TCRdb, only in-frame clones are kept and a portion is missing. The sample yields approximately 10,000 clones, roughly nine tenths seen once. Time point described: pre-treatment baseline. Germline-derived CDR1 and CDR2 are SGHAT and FQNNGV. This CDR3 spans 15 amino acids. V was clipped by 1 base and J by 7 bases; unmatched bases: 9. The J gene is TRBJ1-1, the V gene TRBV11-2; 7 bases align to TRBD1. The starting material was blood, obtained from a patient treated with checkpoint blockade. The receptor was isolated from a human donor with melanoma. The CDR3, as DNA: TGTGCCAGCAGCTTAGGGGTCAGGGGGGAGGATGAAGCTTTCTTT. Translated: CASSLGVRGEDEAFF.